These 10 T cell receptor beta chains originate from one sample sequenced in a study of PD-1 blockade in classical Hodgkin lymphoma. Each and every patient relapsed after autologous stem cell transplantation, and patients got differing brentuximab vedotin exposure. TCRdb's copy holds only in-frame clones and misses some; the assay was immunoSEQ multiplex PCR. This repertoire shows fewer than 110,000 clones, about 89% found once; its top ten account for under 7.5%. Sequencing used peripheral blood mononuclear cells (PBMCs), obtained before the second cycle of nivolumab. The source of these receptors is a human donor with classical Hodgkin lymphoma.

The CDR3 here is CASSFRLAPIIEQFF. The CDR3, as DNA: TGTGCCAGCAGTTTCCGGCTAGCGCCGATTATCGAGCAGTTCTTC. The chain uses TRBV27 and TRBJ2-1; TRBD2 is a possible D gene (6 bases). V was trimmed by 3 bases and J by 10 bases, leaving 19 bases between them. Germline V gene data show CDR1 as MNHEY and CDR2 as SMNVEV (reference sequence). The CDR3 is 15 amino acids.

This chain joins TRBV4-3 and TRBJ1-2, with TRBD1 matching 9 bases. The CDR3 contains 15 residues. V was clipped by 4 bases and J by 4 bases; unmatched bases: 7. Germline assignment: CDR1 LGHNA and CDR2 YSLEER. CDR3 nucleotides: TGCGCCAGCAGCCCCACGGACAGGGGAGGCTATGGCTACACCTTC. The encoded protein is CASSPTDRGGYGYTF.

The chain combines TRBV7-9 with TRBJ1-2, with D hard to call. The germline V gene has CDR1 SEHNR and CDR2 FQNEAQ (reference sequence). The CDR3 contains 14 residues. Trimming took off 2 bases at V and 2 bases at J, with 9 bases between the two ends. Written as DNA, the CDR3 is TGTGCCAGCAGCTTATGGGCAGACAACTATGGCTACACCTTC. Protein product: CASSLWADNYGYTF. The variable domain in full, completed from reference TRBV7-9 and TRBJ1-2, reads DTGVSQNPRHKITKRGQNVTFRCDPISEHNRLYWYRQTLGQGPEFLTYFQNEAQLEKSRLLSDRFSAERPKGSFSTLEIQRTEQGDSAMYLCASSLWADNYGYTFGSGTRLTVV.

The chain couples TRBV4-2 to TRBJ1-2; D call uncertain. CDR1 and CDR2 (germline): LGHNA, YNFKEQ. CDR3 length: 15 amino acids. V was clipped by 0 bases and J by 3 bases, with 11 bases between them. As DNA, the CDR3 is TGTGCCAGCAGCCAAGAACCGTGGCTGGACTATGGCTACACCTTC. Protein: CASSQEPWLDYGYTF.

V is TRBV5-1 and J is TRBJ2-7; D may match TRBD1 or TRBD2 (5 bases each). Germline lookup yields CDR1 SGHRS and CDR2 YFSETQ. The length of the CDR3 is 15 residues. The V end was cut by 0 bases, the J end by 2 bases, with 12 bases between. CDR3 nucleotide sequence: TGCGCCAGCAGCTTGGTGGGGGAAGGGGCCTACGAGCAGTACTTC. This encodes CASSLVGEGAYEQYF.

CDR3 sequence (DNA): TGTGCCAGCAGTTACCCGACTAGCGGGGGGGAAGAGCAGTTCTTC. It yields the protein CASSYPTSGGEEQFF. The chain links TRBV6-4 to TRBJ2-1, with TRBD2 identical over 14 bases. Looked up from germline, CDR1 is MRHNA and CDR2 is SNTAGT. The ends lost 5 bases at V and 10 bases at J; junction bases unmatched: 7. This CDR3 spans 15 amino acids.

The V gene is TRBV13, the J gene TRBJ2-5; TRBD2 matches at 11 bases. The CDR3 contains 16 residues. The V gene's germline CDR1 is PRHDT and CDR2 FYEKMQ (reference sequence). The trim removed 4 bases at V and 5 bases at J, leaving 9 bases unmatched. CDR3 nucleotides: TGTGCCAGCAGCTCGGTTAGCGGGGGGGCGGATGAGACCCAGTACTTC. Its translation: CASSSVSGGADETQYF.

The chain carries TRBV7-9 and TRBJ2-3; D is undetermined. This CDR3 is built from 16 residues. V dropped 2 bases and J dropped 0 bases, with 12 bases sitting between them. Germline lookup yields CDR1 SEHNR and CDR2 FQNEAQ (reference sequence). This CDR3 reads CASSLSLAGSTDTQYF. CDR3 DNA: TGTGCCAGCAGCTTATCCTTGGCAGGTAGCACAGATACGCAGTATTTT.

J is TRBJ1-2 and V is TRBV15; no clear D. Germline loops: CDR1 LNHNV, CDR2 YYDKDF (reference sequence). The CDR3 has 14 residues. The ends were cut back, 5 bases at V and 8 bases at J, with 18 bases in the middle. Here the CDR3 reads CATSGGEEYGGYTF. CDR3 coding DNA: TGTGCCACCAGCGGCGGAGAAGAATATGGCGGCTACACCTTC. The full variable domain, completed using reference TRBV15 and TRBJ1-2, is DAMVIQNPRYQVTQFGKPVTLSCSQTLNHNVMYWYQQKSSQAPKLLFHYYDKDFNNEADTPDNFQSRRPNTSFCFLDIRSPGLGDTAMYLCATSGGEEYGGYTFGSGTRLTVV.

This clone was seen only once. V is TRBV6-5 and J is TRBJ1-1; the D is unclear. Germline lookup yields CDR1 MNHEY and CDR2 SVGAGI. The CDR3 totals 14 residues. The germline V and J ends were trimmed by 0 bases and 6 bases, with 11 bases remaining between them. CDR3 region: CASSYSTGGAEAFF. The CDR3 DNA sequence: TGTGCCAGCAGTTACTCGACGGGTGGGGCTGAAGCTTTCTTT.